This TCR beta chain came from a study of cytomegalovirus exposure and HLA in healthy donors. Study details: Early released data comprised 80 million to 90 million unique TCRs from HLA-typed donors.

PCR employed 60 Vbeta and 13 Jbeta primers. Assay: immunoSEQ multiplex PCR; the TCRdb copy retains only in-frame clones and omits some. The data contain about 190,000 clones, around 80% of them singletons. With respect to this clone: Antigen specificity is unknown.

Overall study findings and caveats: What TCR beta sequences reportedly achieved was accurate prediction of HLA-A and HLA-B alleles in most subjects. In a later analysis, TCR beta V- and J-gene trimming showed a link to a missense DCLRE1C variant.

The clonotype was recovered from a man aged 35 to 55 in good health and CMV-seropositive. Material for sequencing was PBMCs.

CDR3 bases: TGTGCCAGCAGCTTAACTACAGGGCCCGAAGAGACCCAGTACTTC. Translation gives CASSLTTGPEETQYF. The chain employs TRBV5-6 and TRBJ2-5, with TRBD1 as a possible D gene (6 bases). The CDR3 extends over 15 amino acids. Germline V CDR1 and CDR2: SGHDT, YYEEEE. With 2 bases removed from V and 3 bases from J, the gap between germline ends came to 14 bases.